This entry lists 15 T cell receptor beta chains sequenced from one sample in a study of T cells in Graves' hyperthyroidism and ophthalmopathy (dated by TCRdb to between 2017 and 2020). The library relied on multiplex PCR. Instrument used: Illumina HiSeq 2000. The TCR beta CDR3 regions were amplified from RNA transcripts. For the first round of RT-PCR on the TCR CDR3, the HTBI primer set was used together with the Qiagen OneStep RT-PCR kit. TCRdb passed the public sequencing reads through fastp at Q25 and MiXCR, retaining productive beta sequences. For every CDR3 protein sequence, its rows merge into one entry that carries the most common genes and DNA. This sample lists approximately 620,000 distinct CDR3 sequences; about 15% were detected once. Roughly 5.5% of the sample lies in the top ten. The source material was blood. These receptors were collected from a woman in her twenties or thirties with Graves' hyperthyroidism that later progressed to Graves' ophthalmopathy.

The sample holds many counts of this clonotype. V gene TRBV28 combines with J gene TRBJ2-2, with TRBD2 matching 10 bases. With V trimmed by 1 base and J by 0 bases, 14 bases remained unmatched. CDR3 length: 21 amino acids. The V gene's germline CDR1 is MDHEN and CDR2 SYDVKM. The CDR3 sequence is CASSLFPLLAGKNANTGELFF. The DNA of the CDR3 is TGTGCCAGCAGTTTATTCCCCTTACTAGCGGGAAAAAACGCGAACACCGGGGAGCTGTTTTTT. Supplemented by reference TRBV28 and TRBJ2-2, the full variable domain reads DVKVTQSSRYLVKRTGEKVFLECVQDMDHENMFWYRQDPGLGLRLIYFSYDVKMKEKGDIPEGYSVSREKKERFSLILESASTNQTSMYLCASSLFPLLAGKNANTGELFFGEGSRLTVL.

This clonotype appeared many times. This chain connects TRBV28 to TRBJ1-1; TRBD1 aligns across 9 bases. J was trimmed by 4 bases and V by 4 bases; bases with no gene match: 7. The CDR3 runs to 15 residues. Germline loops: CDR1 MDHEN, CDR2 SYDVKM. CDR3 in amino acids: CASSSDRGKGTEAFF. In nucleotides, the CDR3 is TGTGCCAGCAGTTCGGACAGGGGTAAAGGCACTGAAGCTTTCTTT.

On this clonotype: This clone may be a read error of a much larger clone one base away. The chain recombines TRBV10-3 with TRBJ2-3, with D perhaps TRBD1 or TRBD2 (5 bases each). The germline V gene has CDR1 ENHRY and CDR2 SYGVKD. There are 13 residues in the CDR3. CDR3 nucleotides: TGTGCCATCGAGGCAGGGAGCACAGATATGCAGTATTTT. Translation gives CAIEAGSTDMQYF.

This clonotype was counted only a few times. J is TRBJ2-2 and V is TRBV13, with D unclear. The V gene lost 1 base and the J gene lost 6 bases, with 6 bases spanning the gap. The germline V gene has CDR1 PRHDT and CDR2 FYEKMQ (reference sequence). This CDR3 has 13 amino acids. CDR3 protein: CASSLAQAGELFF. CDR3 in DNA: TGTGCCAGCAGCTTAGCTCAGGCCGGGGAGCTGTTTTTT.

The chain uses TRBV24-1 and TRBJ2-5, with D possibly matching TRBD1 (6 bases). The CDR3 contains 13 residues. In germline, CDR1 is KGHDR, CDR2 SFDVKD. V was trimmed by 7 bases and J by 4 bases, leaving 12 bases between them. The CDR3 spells CATRGQSVETQYF. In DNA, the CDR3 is TGTGCCACCAGAGGACAGTCGGTAGAGACCCAGTACTTC.

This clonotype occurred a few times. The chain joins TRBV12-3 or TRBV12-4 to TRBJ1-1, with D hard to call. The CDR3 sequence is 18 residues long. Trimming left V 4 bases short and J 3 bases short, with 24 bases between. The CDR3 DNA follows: TGTGCCAGCAGTTATACGGGGTTCCTGAGTTATGGTGACACTGAAGCTTTCTTT. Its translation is CASSYTGFLSYGDTEAFF.

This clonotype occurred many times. The CDR3 DNA follows: TGCGCCAGCAGTCGGACCCAAGAGACCCAGTACTTC. Protein: CASSRTQETQYF. V usage is TRBV5-1 and J usage is TRBJ2-5; no definite D call. The CDR3 is 12 residues long. Germline CDR1 reads SGHRS; CDR2 reads YFSETQ. Trimming removed 5 bases at V and 1 base at J, with 6 bases between.

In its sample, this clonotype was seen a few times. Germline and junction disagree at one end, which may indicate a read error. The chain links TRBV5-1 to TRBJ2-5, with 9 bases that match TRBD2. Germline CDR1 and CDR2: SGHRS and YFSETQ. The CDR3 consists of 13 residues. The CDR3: CASSLAGGRALDF. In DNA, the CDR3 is TGCGCCAGCAGCTTGGCCGGCGGGAGGGCCTTGGACTTC.

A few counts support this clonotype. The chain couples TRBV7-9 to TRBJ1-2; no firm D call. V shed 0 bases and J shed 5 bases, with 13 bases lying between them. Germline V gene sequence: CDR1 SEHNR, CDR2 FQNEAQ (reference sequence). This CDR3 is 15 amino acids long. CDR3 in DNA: TGTGCCAGCAGCTTAGCGGCCAGGCCCGTTTATGGCTACACCTTC. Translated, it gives CASSLAARPVYGYTF.

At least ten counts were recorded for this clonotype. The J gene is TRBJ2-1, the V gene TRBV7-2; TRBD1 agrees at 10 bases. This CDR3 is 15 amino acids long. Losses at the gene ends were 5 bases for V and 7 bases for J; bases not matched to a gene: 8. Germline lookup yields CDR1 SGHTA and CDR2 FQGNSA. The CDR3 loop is CASSLTGTGVNEQFF. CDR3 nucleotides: TGTGCCAGCAGCCTAACCGGGACAGGGGTTAATGAGCAGTTCTTC.

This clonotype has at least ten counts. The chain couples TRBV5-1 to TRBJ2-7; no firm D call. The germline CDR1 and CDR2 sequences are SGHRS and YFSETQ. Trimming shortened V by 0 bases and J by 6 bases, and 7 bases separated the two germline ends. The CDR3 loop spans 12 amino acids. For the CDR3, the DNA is TGCGCCAGCAGCTTGGCCACCGGCGAGCAGTACTTC. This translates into CASSLATGEQYF.

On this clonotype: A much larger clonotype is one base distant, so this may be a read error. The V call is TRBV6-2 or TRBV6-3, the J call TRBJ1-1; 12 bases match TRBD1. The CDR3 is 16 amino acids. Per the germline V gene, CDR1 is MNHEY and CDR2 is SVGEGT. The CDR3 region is CASSRDRGPMYTQAFF. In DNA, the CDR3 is TGTGCCAGCAGTAGGGACAGGGGGCCAATGTACACTCAAGCTTTCTTT.

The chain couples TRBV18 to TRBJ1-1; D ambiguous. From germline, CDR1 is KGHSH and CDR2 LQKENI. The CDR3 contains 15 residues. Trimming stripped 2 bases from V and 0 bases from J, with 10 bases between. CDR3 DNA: TGTGCCAGCTCACCAGGTGCGACCTTGAACACTGAAGCTTTCTTT. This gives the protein CASSPGATLNTEAFF. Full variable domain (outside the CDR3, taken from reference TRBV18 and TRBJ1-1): NAGVMQNPRHLVRRRGQEARLRCSPMKGHSHVYWYRQLPEEGLKFMVYLQKENIIDESGMPKERFSAEFPKEGPSILRIQQVVRGDSAAYFCASSPGATLNTEAFFGQGTRLTVV.

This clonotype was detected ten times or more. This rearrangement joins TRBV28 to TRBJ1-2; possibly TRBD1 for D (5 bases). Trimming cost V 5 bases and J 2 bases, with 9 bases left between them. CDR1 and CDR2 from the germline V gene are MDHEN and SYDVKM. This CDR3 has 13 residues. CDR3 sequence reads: CASSRGGNYGYTF. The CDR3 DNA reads TGTGCCAGCAGTAGGGGAGGAAACTATGGCTACACCTTC.

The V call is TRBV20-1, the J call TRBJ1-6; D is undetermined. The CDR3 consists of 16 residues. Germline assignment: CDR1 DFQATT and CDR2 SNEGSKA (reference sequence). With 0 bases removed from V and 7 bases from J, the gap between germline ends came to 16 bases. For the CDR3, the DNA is TGCAGTGCTAGAGATAGTACGGGGATCGAAAATTCACCCCTCCACTTT. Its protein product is CSARDSTGIENSPLHF.